This TCR beta chain was sequenced in a study of CD8+ T cells in alopecia areata. Whole-study context: A 6-month period off drug followed tofacitinib, which lasted 6 to 18 months.

This CDR3 is 11 amino acids long. Trimming stripped 6 bases from V and 5 bases from J, with 10 bases between. Germline assignment: CDR1 DFQATT and CDR2 SNEGSKA (reference sequence). Study results and limitations: Tofacitinib significantly brought down scalp clonality and expanded CD8+ clones among top 100. While tofacitinib was given, many expanded lesional clones persisted in scalp and blood.

Regarding treatment: oral pan-JAK inhibitor, 5-10 mg twice daily. Turning to this clone: Antigen: not known.

Sequencing relied on a cDNA template that was reverse transcribed from extracted RNA. Sequencing was performed with immunoSEQ multiplex PCR; in TCRdb, only in-frame clones are kept and a portion is missing. The sample includes 150,000 to 200,000 clones, 64% seen only once; the top ten take about 1.3%. Sequencing was performed on CD4+ T cells sorted from blood, taken around week 50, from a patient treated with tofacitinib. The J gene is TRBJ1-1, the V gene TRBV20-1; D remains ambiguous. The receptor comes from a human donor with alopecia areata. CDR3 sequence reads: CSARLMTEAFF. CDR3 nucleotide sequence: TGCAGTGCCAGGCTTATGACTGAAGCTTTCTTT.